The rows below give T cell receptor beta chains drawn from one sample of a study of OX40 agonist ivuxolimab in advanced cancers. Generated by immunoSEQ multiplex PCR, the TCRdb table keeps only in-frame clones and is missing some. Of 150,000 to 180,000 clones in the sample, roughly 94% are singletons; the top ten hold around 0.31%. The input for sequencing was CD4+ or CD8+ T cells sorted from blood, taken in a trial of the OX40 agonist ivuxolimab. These receptors originate from an adult with an advanced solid tumor such as melanoma, head and neck, liver or kidney cancer. The CDR3 runs from the conserved cysteine through the conserved F or W. A D gene is named only where the DNA matches it firmly. The size field is filled for only some rows; it gives once, few, many or a size class.

NA	TRBV7-6	TRBJ2-7	NA	TGTGCCAGCAGCTTAGCGGGGTCCCGCGACGAGCAGTACTTC	CASSLAGSRDEQYF
NA	TRBV18	TRBJ1-2	NA	TGTGCCAGCTCTGCGGGCGCAGGGCTGCTTTATGGCTACACCTTC	CASSAGAGLLYGYTF
NA	TRBV11-3	TRBJ2-3	NA	TGTGCCAGCAGCTTAGTAGGGGCAGATACGCAGTATTTT	CASSLVGADTQYF
TRBD1	TRBV5-6	TRBJ2-2	NA	TGTGCCAGCAGACGGACAGGGGGCTTCGGGGAGCTGTTTTTT	CASRRTGGFGELFF
TRBD1	TRBV5-4	TRBJ2-7	NA	TGTGCCAGCAGCTGGGACAGGACCTACGAGCAGTACTTC	CASSWDRTYEQYF
TRBD1	TRBV10-3	TRBJ1-2	NA	TGTGCCATCAGTGCCGGGACAGGGGATGGCTACACCTTC	CAISAGTGDGYTF
NA	TRBV19	TRBJ2-1	NA	TGTGCCAGTAGTATCAGGGGGACTATTTCCTACAATGAGCAGTTCTTC	CASSIRGTISYNEQFF
NA	TRBV9	TRBJ1-1	NA	TGTGCCAGCAGCGTAGATGGCAGTAGAAAAGCTTTCTTT	CASSVDGSRKAFF
NA	TRBV6-1	TRBJ1-5	NA	TGTGCCAGCATTCCGGGGCCTTATCAGCCCCAGCATTTT	CASIPGPYQPQHF
NA	TRBV7-9	TRBJ1-5	NA	TGTGCCAGCAGCCCCCCCGGGGGTCAGCCCCAGCATTTT	CASSPPGGQPQHF
TRBD1	TRBV28	TRBJ2-3	NA	TGTGCCAGCAGTGCCGGGACAGGGGCCTCATGGTACATGTATTTT	CASSAGTGASWYMYF
TRBD1	TRBV19	TRBJ2-7	NA	TGTGCCAGTAGTGTCGGGGGGACAGGGTCCTCAGGGGAGCAGTACTTC	CASSVGGTGSSGEQYF
TRBD1	TRBV7-9	TRBJ2-1	NA	TGTGCCAGCAGCCGGACAGGGAATGAGCAGTTCTTC	CASSRTGNEQFF
NA	TRBV28	TRBJ1-2	NA	TGTGCCAGCAGTTTGCGGTCAGCCCCACCACACTATGGCTACACCTTC	CASSLRSAPPHYGYTF
NA	TRBV5-6	TRBJ1-1	once	TGTGCCAGCAGCTTGGCAGGGGCGCACACTGAAGCTTTCTTT	CASSLAGAHTEAFF
TRBD1	TRBV14	TRBJ2-3	NA	TGTGCCAGCAGCCAAGACGGACAGGGAGAGGATACGCAGTATTTT	CASSQDGQGEDTQYF
TRBD2	TRBV6-5	TRBJ2-1	once	TGTGCCAGCAGTTTCTCGTCTAGCGGGGGGGCGGTTGAGCAGTTCTTC	CASSFSSSGGAVEQFF
NA	TRBV7-7	TRBJ1-5	NA	TGTGCCAGCAGCCGCGACAGGCTCTATAGCAATCAGCCCCAGCATTTT	CASSRDRLYSNQPQHF
NA	TRBV7-3	TRBJ2-1	NA	TGTGCCAGCAGCTTGTATAGGAACTACAATGAGCAGTTCTTC	CASSLYRNYNEQFF
NA	TRBV5-4	TRBJ1-5	once	TGTGCCAGCAGCTTTCTGGGAGCTCAGCCCCAGCATTTT	CASSFLGAQPQHF
NA	TRBV7-9	TRBJ1-4	NA	TGTGCCAGCAGCTTCGACACCAATGAAAAACTGTTTTTT	CASSFDTNEKLFF
TRBD1	TRBV5-1	TRBJ2-3	once	TGCGCCAGCAGCGTACAGGGGGCGCATCGGGCAGATACGCAGTATTTT	CASSVQGAHRADTQYF
NA	TRBV7-2	TRBJ2-2	NA	TGTGCCAGCAGCTTACCGGGGCCCGGGGAGCTGTTTTTT	CASSLPGPGELFF
NA	TRBV2	TRBJ2-7	NA	TGTGCCAGCAGTGTGTCCTACGAGCAGTACTTC	CASSVSYEQYF
NA	TRBV18	TRBJ2-7	NA	TGTGCCAGCTCACCCACCTTGGGTAGGGTGGGGGAGAGGTACTTC	CASSPTLGRVGERYF
NA	TRBV21-1	TRBJ2-3	NA	TGTGCCAGCAGCCCTAGCACAGATACGCAGTATTTT	CASSPSTDTQYF
TRBD1	TRBV28	TRBJ1-2	NA	TGTGCCAGCAGCTCCGGGACAGGCAGGAGCTACACCTTC	CASSSGTGRSYTF
TRBD1	TRBV5-1	TRBJ2-1	NA	TGCGCCAGCAGCACGCAGGGGGCGGACAATGAGCAGTTCTTC	CASSTQGADNEQFF
TRBD2	TRBV9	TRBJ2-2	NA	TGTGCCAGCAGCGTAGTAGCGGGAGCCGGGAACACCGGGGAGCTGTTTTTT	CASSVVAGAGNTGELFF
NA	TRBV27	TRBJ1-2	NA	TGTGCCAGCAGTTTATCGCTCGGGGGCGACTATGGCTACACCTTC	CASSLSLGGDYGYTF
NA	TRBV28	TRBJ2-7	NA	TGTGCCAGCAGTTTATCTCTGAGCTCCTACGAGCAGTACTTC	CASSLSLSSYEQYF
NA	TRBV18	TRBJ1-4	NA	TGTGCCAGCTCACCCCCCGGAGGGGCTCGTGAAAAACTGTTTTTT	CASSPPGGAREKLFF
NA	TRBV28	TRBJ2-7	NA	TGTGCCAGCAGTGGAGGGGTGCCGCGCGAGCAGTACTTC	CASSGGVPREQYF
TRBD2	TRBV19	TRBJ2-3	NA	TGTGCCAGTAGTTGGGAGGGCCACGTGAGAGATACGCAGTATTTT	CASSWEGHVRDTQYF
NA	TRBV18	TRBJ1-5	NA	TGTGCCAGCTCACCACGGCCGGGCAGGGCAAATCAGCCCCAGCATTTT	CASSPRPGRANQPQHF
NA	TRBV10-1	TRBJ1-5	NA	TGCGCCAGCAGTCCTGACAGTTATAGCAATCAGCCCCAGCATTTT	CASSPDSYSNQPQHF
NA	TRBV7-2	TRBJ2-3	once	TGTGCCAGCAGCCCGGGACCAGGGGGGGATACGCAGTATTTT	CASSPGPGGDTQYF
NA	TRBV18	TRBJ1-1	NA	TGTGCCAGCTCACCTATCAGGACAGAGCGCGAAGCTTTCTTT	CASSPIRTEREAFF
NA	TRBV11-2	TRBJ2-2	NA	TGTGCCAGCAGCTTAGGGGACTACACCGGGGAGCTGTTTTTT	CASSLGDYTGELFF
NA	TRBV4-1	TRBJ1-1	NA	TGCGCCAGCAGCTCTCCGGCAGGTCGGCTGACTGAAGCTTTCTTT	CASSSPAGRLTEAFF
NA	TRBV7-7	TRBJ2-1	NA	TGTGCCAGCAGCCCCCCGAATGACAATGAGCAGTTCTTC	CASSPPNDNEQFF
NA	TRBV14	TRBJ2-3	few	TGTGCCAGCTCCCCCCAGGGAGGCCTTCGGCATACGCAGTATTTT	CASSPQGGLRHTQYF
TRBD1	TRBV27	TRBJ2-7	NA	TGTGCCAGCAGCCGGGGGACAGGGGAGTTTTACGAGCAGTACTTC	CASSRGTGEFYEQYF
TRBD2	TRBV9	TRBJ2-5	NA	TGTGCCAGCAGCGTAGGTGAGCGGGGGGGCCTTCAAGAGACCCAGTACTTC	CASSVGERGGLQETQYF
TRBD1	TRBV5-4	TRBJ1-2	NA	TGTGCCAGCGGGGGGACAGGGCCCTCTGCTAACTATGGCTACACCTTC	CASGGTGPSANYGYTF
NA	TRBV6-1	TRBJ2-3	NA	TGTGCCAGCAGTGAATTGCCTAGCGCACGCACAGATACGCAGTATTTT	CASSELPSARTDTQYF
NA	TRBV27	TRBJ1-1	NA	TGTGCCAGCAGTTTGTCGTATAGGGCGAACACTGAAGCTTTCTTT	CASSLSYRANTEAFF
NA	TRBV9	TRBJ1-6	NA	TGTGCCAGCAGCGGGGCTTCCAGGGGTCGCTCACCCCTCCACTTT	CASSGASRGRSPLHF
TRBD1	TRBV19	TRBJ1-1	NA	TGTGCCACACAGGGGTACACTGAAGCTTTCTTT	CATQGYTEAFF
NA	TRBV19	TRBJ2-7	NA	TGTGCCAGTAGTACGCGGGTTGGCGAGCAGTACTTC	CASSTRVGEQYF
TRBD1	TRBV7-2	TRBJ2-5	NA	TGTGCCAGCAGCCCCGACAGGGCGGAGACCCAGTACTTC	CASSPDRAETQYF
TRBD1	TRBV5-1	TRBJ1-1	NA	TGCGCCAGCGGACAGGCTTACCCGGAAGCTTTCTTT	CASGQAYPEAFF
NA	TRBV7-9	TRBJ2-1	NA	TGTGCCAGCAGCTTAGTCCAGGTTTTGGGGGAGCAGTTCTTC	CASSLVQVLGEQFF
TRBD1	TRBV19	TRBJ2-2	NA	TGTGCCAGTAGTAAGTCGGGACCCAGACAGGGATCGGTCACCGGGGAGCTGTTTTTT	CASSKSGPRQGSVTGELFF
TRBD2	TRBV28	TRBJ2-1	NA	TGTGCCAGCAGCCCAGCGGGAGGGTCCAATGAGCAGTTCTTC	CASSPAGGSNEQFF